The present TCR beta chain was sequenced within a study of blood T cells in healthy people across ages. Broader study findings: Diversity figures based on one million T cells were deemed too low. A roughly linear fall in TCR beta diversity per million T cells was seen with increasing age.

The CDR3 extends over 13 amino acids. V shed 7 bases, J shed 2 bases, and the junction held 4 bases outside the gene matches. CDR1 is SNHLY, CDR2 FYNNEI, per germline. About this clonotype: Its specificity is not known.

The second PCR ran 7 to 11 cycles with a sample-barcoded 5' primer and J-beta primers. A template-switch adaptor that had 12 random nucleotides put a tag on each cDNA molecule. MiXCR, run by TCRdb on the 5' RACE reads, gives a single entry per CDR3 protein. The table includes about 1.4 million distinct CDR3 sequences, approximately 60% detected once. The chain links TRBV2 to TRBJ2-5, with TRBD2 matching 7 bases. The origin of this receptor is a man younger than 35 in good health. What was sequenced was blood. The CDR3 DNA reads TGTGCCAGCAACTGGGGGGGACAAGAGACCCAGTACTTC. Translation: CASNWGGQETQYF.